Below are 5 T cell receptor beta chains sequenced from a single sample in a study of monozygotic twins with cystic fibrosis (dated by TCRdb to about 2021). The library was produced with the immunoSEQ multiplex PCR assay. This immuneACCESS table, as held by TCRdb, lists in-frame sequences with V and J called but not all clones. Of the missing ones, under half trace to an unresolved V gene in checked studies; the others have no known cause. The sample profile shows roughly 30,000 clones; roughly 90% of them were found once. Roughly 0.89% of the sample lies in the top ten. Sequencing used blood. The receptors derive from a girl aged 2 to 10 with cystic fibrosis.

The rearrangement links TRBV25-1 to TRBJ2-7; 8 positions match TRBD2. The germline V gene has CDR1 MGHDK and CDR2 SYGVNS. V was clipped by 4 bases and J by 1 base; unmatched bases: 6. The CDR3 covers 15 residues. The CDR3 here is CASSVRSGESYEQYF. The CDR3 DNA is TGTGCCAGCAGTGTGCGTAGCGGGGAATCCTACGAGCAGTACTTC.

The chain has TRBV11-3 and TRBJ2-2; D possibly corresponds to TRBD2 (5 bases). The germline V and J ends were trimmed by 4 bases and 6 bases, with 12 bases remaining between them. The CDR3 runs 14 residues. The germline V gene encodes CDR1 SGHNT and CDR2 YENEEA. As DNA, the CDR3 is TGTGCCAGCAGCTCTTATAGAGGGTCCGGGGAGCTGTTTTTT. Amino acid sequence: CASSSYRGSGELFF.

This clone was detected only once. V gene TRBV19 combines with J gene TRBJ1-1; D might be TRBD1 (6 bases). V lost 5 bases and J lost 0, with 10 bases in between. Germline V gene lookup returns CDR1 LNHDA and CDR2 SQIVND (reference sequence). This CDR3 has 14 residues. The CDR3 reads CASSLQGMNTEAFF. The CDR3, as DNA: TGTGCCAGTAGTCTACAGGGCATGAACACTGAAGCTTTCTTT. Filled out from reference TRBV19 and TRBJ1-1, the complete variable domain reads DGGITQSPKYLFRKEGQNVTLSCEQNLNHDAMYWYRQDPGQGLRLIYYSQIVNDFQKGDIAEGYSVSREKKESFPLTVTSAQKNPTAFYLCASSLQGMNTEAFFGQGTRLTVV.

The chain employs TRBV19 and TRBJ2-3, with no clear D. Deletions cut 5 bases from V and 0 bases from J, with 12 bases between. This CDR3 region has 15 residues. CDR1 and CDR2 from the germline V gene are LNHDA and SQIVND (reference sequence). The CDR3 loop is CASSFDIFSTDTQYF. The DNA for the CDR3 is TGTGCCAGTAGTTTCGACATCTTTAGCACAGATACGCAGTATTTT.

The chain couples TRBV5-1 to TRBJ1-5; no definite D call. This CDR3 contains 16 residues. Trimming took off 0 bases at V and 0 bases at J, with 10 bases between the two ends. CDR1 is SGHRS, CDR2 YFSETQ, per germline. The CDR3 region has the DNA TGCGCCAGCAGCTTGGGACCTCTTGATAGCAATCAGCCCCAGCATTTT. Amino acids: CASSLGPLDSNQPQHF.